The rows below give T cell receptor beta chains drawn from one sample of a study of T cell responses to AZD1222 COVID-19 vaccine. Only in-frame clones appear in the TCRdb table, and some are missing; sequencing was by immunoSEQ multiplex PCR. The table shows approximately 100,000 clones, with about 93% occurring only once. The material sequenced was peripheral blood, taken on day 0 of AZD1222 vaccination. The receptors were gathered from an adult in good health. CDR3s leave out the opening cysteine and the closing phenylalanine or tryptophan. The order of the fields is V gene, J gene, clone size, CDR3 protein. Size is stated for part of the rows, as once, few or many counts, or as a class when the clone is expanded.

v_call: TRBV6-2/TRBV6-3
j_call: TRBJ2-7
clone_size: .
cdr3_aa: ASSWDRQYEQY

v_call: TRBV28
j_call: TRBJ1-2
clone_size: .
cdr3_aa: ASSAGQWRGYT

v_call: TRBV19
j_call: TRBJ2-7
clone_size: .
cdr3_aa: ASRGPGGATYEQY

v_call: TRBV10-3
j_call: TRBJ1-1
clone_size: .
cdr3_aa: AISESGLVGTEAF

v_call: TRBV3-1/TRBV3-2
j_call: TRBJ2-7
clone_size: .
cdr3_aa: ASSRSGTGNYEQY

v_call: TRBV25-1
j_call: TRBJ2-7
clone_size: .
cdr3_aa: ATGRGPPYEQY

v_call: TRBV2
j_call: TRBJ1-1
clone_size: once
cdr3_aa: ASRRAQGVGDTEAF

v_call: TRBV14
j_call: TRBJ1-3
clone_size: few
cdr3_aa: ASSQDGRPFRNTIY

v_call: TRBV10-1
j_call: TRBJ2-1
clone_size: .
cdr3_aa: ARRVLSGSYNEQF

v_call: TRBV7-9
j_call: TRBJ1-6
clone_size: few
cdr3_aa: ASSLGTQERGSPLH

v_call: TRBV9
j_call: TRBJ2-3
clone_size: .
cdr3_aa: ASSEGQWDTQY

v_call: TRBV9
j_call: TRBJ2-7
clone_size: .
cdr3_aa: ASSVGDQGIVSSYEQY